The clone carrying this T cell receptor (beta chain) was seen once. V was clipped by 1 base and J by 0 bases, with 7 bases between them. The germline gives CDR1 MNHNS, CDR2 SASEGT. This CDR3 has 14 residues. The data stem from a study of blood T cell repertoires in COVID-19. Original processing methods: Quantification of nucleated cells was approximated via reference gene primer amplification. Produced via immunoSEQ multiplex PCR; TCRdb's table is partial and in-frame only. V, J and clone size were drawn from that table, and D and trimming were deduced from the DNA. The sample has around 300,000 clones; 75% to 90% are singletons.

Sequencing was carried out using PBMCs or T cells enriched from blood (not recorded which). The rearrangement links TRBV6-1 to TRBJ2-7; D not resolved. This receptor was taken from a young woman who had recovered from COVID-19. This chain's CDR3 is CASSEGSFSYEQYF. The CDR3 DNA reads as TGTGCCAGCAGTGAAGGCAGTTTCTCCTACGAGCAGTACTTC.